This is a list of T cell receptor beta chains from one sample in a study of blood T cell repertoires in COVID-19. Data came from immunoSEQ multiplex PCR; TCRdb stores just in-frame clones and leaves some out. The sample contains roughly 250,000 clones, less than 90% of which appear only once. The sample was peripheral blood. All receptors come from a woman aged 30 to 39 with COVID-19, enrolled during active disease. Each CDR3 is given with its conserved first and last residue. The D gene is left open where the match is weak. Only part of the rows carry a size: once, few, many, or a class if the clone is expanded.

.,.,TRBJ1-2,TRBV19,TGTGCCAGTAGGGGGAGCAAGTTCGGCTACACCTTC,CASRGSKFGYTF
.,TRBD2,TRBJ2-2,TRBV19,TGTGCCTCGTATTGGGGGGGACCAATTCACACCGGGGAGCTGTTTTTT,CASYWGGPIHTGELFF
.,.,TRBJ2-7,TRBV7-9,TGTGCCAGCAGCTTGCAGGGTTACGAGCAGTACTTC,CASSLQGYEQYF
.,.,TRBJ1-6,TRBV18,TGTGCCAGCTCACCACTGAGTAGAGATTATAATTCACCCCTCCACTTT,CASSPLSRDYNSPLHF
.,TRBD1,TRBJ1-2,TRBV11-2,TGTGCCAGCAGCCCAGCACGGGACAGGGCTTACTATGGCTACACCTTC,CASSPARDRAYYGYTF
.,.,TRBJ2-7,TRBV5-4,TGTGCCAGCAGCTTCAGTGGAGGGACTTACGAGCAGTACTTC,CASSFSGGTYEQYF
.,.,TRBJ2-3,TRBV20-1,TGCAGTGCTAGTTCAGGGGACATTTCTAGCACAGATACGCAGTATTTT,CSASSGDISSTDTQYF
.,TRBD1,TRBJ2-7,TRBV19,TGTGCCAGTAGTATCGGACAGGGGGCGTTCGAGCAGTACTTC,CASSIGQGAFEQYF
.,.,TRBJ2-3,TRBV9,TGTGCCAGCAGCCCCCGGGACATCCGAGGGGGCACAGATACGCAGTATTTT,CASSPRDIRGGTDTQYF
few,TRBD1,TRBJ1-1,TRBV10-3,TGTGCCATCAGGGGGACAGGTACTGAAGCTTTCTTT,CAIRGTGTEAFF
many,TRBD2,TRBJ2-1,TRBV27,TGTGCCAGCACTACAGGGACTAGCGTTGTCAATGAGCAGTTCTTC,CASTTGTSVVNEQFF
.,TRBD2,TRBJ2-3,TRBV28,TGTGCCAGCAGTCACCCCGTGGCGGGGGGGCTTGATACGCAGTATTTT,CASSHPVAGGLDTQYF
.,.,TRBJ1-1,TRBV27,TGTGCCAGCAGTTTAGCCAGGATGAACACTGAAGCTTTCTTT,CASSLARMNTEAFF
.,TRBD2,TRBJ2-1,TRBV5-1,TGCGCCAGCAGCAACGCGGGGGGAACCTACGATGAGCAGTTCTTC,CASSNAGGTYDEQFF
.,TRBD2,TRBJ2-3,TRBV5-1,TGCGCCAGCGCTAGCGGGGGGCCCGCCGATACGCAGTATTTT,CASASGGPADTQYF
few,TRBD1,TRBJ1-1,TRBV10-2,TGCGCCAGCAGTGCTAGGACAGGGAGTGAAGCTTTCTTT,CASSARTGSEAFF
once,TRBD1,TRBJ2-7,TRBV28,TGTGCCAGCAACACTCAGGGGGGGACAGGGCTCCACGAGCAGTACTTC,CASNTQGGTGLHEQYF
.,.,TRBJ1-5,TRBV6-5,TGTGCCAGCAGTTACGAAGGCCGATCGGGTCAGCCCCAGCATTTT,CASSYEGRSGQPQHF
once,.,TRBJ2-1,TRBV14,TGTGCCAGCAGCCAATTTGGGGGGTACAATGAGCAGTTCTTC,CASSQFGGYNEQFF
once,.,TRBJ1-1,TRBV6-1,TGTGCCAGCAGTGAATGGGATACGGGGGGGGTCGGTGAAGCTTTCTTT,CASSEWDTGGVGEAFF
.,TRBD2,TRBJ2-5,TRBV7-2,TGTGCCAGCAGCTTGCTGTTAGCGGGGGGGACCCAGTACTTC,CASSLLLAGGTQYF
.,.,TRBJ2-5,TRBV2,TGTGCCAGCAGTCCCAGGCGACAAGAGACCCAGTACTTC,CASSPRRQETQYF
.,.,TRBJ1-1,TRBV19,TGTGCCAGTAGTATCCCCAGGAGGGACCCTGAAGCTTTCTTT,CASSIPRRDPEAFF
few,.,TRBJ2-7,TRBV21-1,TGTGCCAGTCGGAAGAACAGGGGACTCCCCTACGAGCAGTACTTC,CASRKNRGLPYEQYF
.,.,TRBJ2-7,TRBV23-1,TGCGCCAGCAGTCAATCCGGGGGGACAACCCACGAGCAGTACTTC,CASSQSGGTTHEQYF
.,TRBD1,TRBJ1-6,TRBV6-1,TGTGCCAGCAGTGAGGGGACAGGGTTTAATTCACCCCTCCACTTT,CASSEGTGFNSPLHF
.,TRBD1,TRBJ1-5,TRBV6-1,TGTGCCAGCAGTGAGGTGGGGACAGTTAATCAGCCCCAGCATTTT,CASSEVGTVNQPQHF
.,TRBD1,TRBJ1-4,TRBV6-1,TGTGCCAGCAGTGTTAGGCCGGGACAGACTAATGAAAAACTGTTTTTT,CASSVRPGQTNEKLFF
.,.,TRBJ2-1,TRBV7-2,TGTGCCAGCAGCTCAAGCCTAATCGGCAATGAGCAGTTCTTC,CASSSSLIGNEQFF
.,.,TRBJ2-5,TRBV11-2,TGTGCCAGCAGCTTACGGCAAGCCCTAGGAGAGACCCAGTACTTC,CASSLRQALGETQYF
.,.,TRBJ2-2,TRBV6-5,TGTGCCAGCAGTTACTCATTTCAGGTGACCGGGGAGCTGTTTTTT,CASSYSFQVTGELFF
.,TRBD1,TRBJ1-2,TRBV28,TGTGCCAGCACCCAGGGACAGTCCTATGGCTACACCTTC,CASTQGQSYGYTF
.,.,TRBJ2-7,TRBV6-5,TGTGCCAGCAGTTACGGAGGAGGGGCCTACGAGCAGTACTTC,CASSYGGGAYEQYF
.,TRBD1,TRBJ2-7,TRBV4-2,TGTGCCAGCAGCCAAGAACAGGGGCCCACCTACGAGCAGTACTTC,CASSQEQGPTYEQYF
.,.,TRBJ2-7,TRBV14,TGTGCCAGCAGCCCTTGGGGCAGCAACTACGAGCAGTACTTC,CASSPWGSNYEQYF
.,.,TRBJ1-1,TRBV2,TGTGCCAGCAGTACTCAGGGGAACACTGAAGCTTTCTTT,CASSTQGNTEAFF
.,.,TRBJ1-1,TRBV28,TGTGCCAGCAGCTATCGGACAAGGGGAGCTTTCTTT,CASSYRTRGAFF
.,TRBD2,TRBJ2-1,TRBV7-8,TGTGCCAGCAGCCCACAGCGGGGTGAGCAGTTCTTC,CASSPQRGEQFF
.,TRBD2,TRBJ2-3,TRBV7-6,TGTGCCAGCAGCTTAGGCGGACTAGCGGGGGGCACAGATACGCAGTATTTT,CASSLGGLAGGTDTQYF
.,.,TRBJ2-5,TRBV5-1,TGCGCCAGCAGCCCCACTATCGCACCCCAAGAGACCCAGTACTTC,CASSPTIAPQETQYF
.,TRBD1,TRBJ1-2,TRBV18,TGTGCCAGCTCATCAAATTGGGGACAGGGATATGGCTACACCTTC,CASSSNWGQGYGYTF
.,.,TRBJ2-7,TRBV9,TGTGCCAGCAGCGTAGCTGCCAGCGTTAGCTACGAGCAGTACTTC,CASSVAASVSYEQYF
.,.,TRBJ2-1,TRBV5-1,TGCGCCAGCAGGGCAGGGAGGTACAATGAGCAGTTCTTC,CASRAGRYNEQFF
few,TRBD1,TRBJ2-1,TRBV14,TGTGCCAGCAGCCCCCTCCCGGGACAGGGGGATAATGAGCAGTTCTTC,CASSPLPGQGDNEQFF
.,.,TRBJ1-1,TRBV7-9,TGTGCCAGCAGCTTGGAGATGGAAGCTTTCTTT,CASSLEMEAFF